The 8 T cell receptor beta chains reported below all come from one sample, sequenced in a study of blood T cell repertoires in COVID-19. Using immunoSEQ multiplex PCR, the repertoire was profiled, and TCRdb retains in-frame clones only, with some absent. The sample carries around 260,000 clones, roughly 87% recorded once. The specimen was peripheral blood. Source of these receptors: a human donor in a cohort sampled during active COVID-19.

This clone was counted a single time. V usage is TRBV5-4 and J usage is TRBJ2-7, with TRBD1 matching 8 bases. V was pared by 4 bases and J by 4 bases, with 1 base of the junction left unmatched. CDR3 length: 12 amino acids. The V gene's germline CDR1 is SGHNT and CDR2 YYREEE (reference sequence). CDR3 sequence (DNA): TGTGCCAGCAGCGGACAGGGTTACGAGCAGTACTTC. Its protein product is CASSGQGYEQYF.

This chain uses TRBV19 with TRBJ1-1; no firm D call. In germline, CDR1 is LNHDA, CDR2 SQIVND (reference sequence). Trimming took off 1 base at V and 7 bases at J, with 10 bases between the two ends. CDR3 length: 13 residues. For the CDR3, the DNA is TGTGCCAGTAGTATAGTCCCCCTTATTGAAGCTTTCTTT. It codes for CASSIVPLIEAFF.

On this clone: A junction boundary mismatches the germline segment, possibly from a read error. The V call is TRBV7-9, the J call TRBJ1-5, with D possibly TRBD1 on 5 matching bases. CDR3 length: 12 amino acids. Looked up from germline, CDR1 is SEHNR and CDR2 is FQNEAQ (reference sequence). CDR3 nucleotide sequence: TGTGCCAGCAGCTTAGCGGAGGGGCCCCATTATTTT. It translates to CASSLAEGPHYF.

The rearrangement uses TRBV5-1 and TRBJ2-3; TRBD2 matches 7 bases. Germline trimming cut 4 bases from V and 4 bases from J; bases unmatched to any gene: 15. CDR1 is SGHRS and CDR2 is YFSETQ in the germline V gene. The CDR3 consists of 17 residues. The CDR3 protein is CASSPDLRTSLPDTQYF. The CDR3 DNA is TGCGCCAGCAGCCCGGATCTCCGGACTAGTCTTCCAGATACGCAGTATTTT.

The genes are TRBV7-9 and TRBJ1-4; TRBD1 matches at 9 bases. With V trimmed by 4 bases and J by 10 bases, 10 bases remained unmatched. The CDR3 contains 15 residues. Germline loops: CDR1 SEHNR, CDR2 FQNEAQ (reference sequence). CDR3 nucleotide sequence: TGTGCCAGCAGCTCTGGACAGGGGCCCCCCGCAAAACTGTTTTTT. Translating it yields CASSSGQGPPAKLFF.

The V gene is TRBV5-4, the J gene TRBJ1-1; TRBD1 is a possible D gene (6 bases). V lost 0 bases and J lost 0, with 9 bases in between. Per germline, CDR1 SGHNT and CDR2 YYREEE (reference sequence). The CDR3 runs to 15 residues. The CDR3 reads CASSLDGTLNTEAFF. The CDR3 DNA follows: TGTGCCAGCAGCTTGGACGGGACACTGAACACTGAAGCTTTCTTT.

This clone appeared once. The V and J genes are TRBV4-3 and TRBJ1-3; D is perhaps TRBD1 (6 bases). Germline CDR1 reads LGHNA; CDR2 reads YSLEER. CDR3 length: 18 amino acids. With 2 bases removed from V and 2 bases from J, the gap between germline ends came to 19 bases. Written as DNA, the CDR3 is TGCGCCAGCAGCCAAAATCCACCCCATACAGGGACTGGAAACACCATATATTTT. It codes for CASSQNPPHTGTGNTIYF.

The chain is built from TRBV19 and TRBJ1-2; D is undetermined. The germline gives CDR1 LNHDA, CDR2 SQIVND (reference sequence). Trimming removed 5 bases at V and 3 bases at J, with 4 bases between. This CDR3 is 11 amino acids long. The CDR3 protein is CASSRDYGYTF. In DNA, the CDR3 is TGTGCCAGTAGTCGAGACTATGGCTACACCTTC.